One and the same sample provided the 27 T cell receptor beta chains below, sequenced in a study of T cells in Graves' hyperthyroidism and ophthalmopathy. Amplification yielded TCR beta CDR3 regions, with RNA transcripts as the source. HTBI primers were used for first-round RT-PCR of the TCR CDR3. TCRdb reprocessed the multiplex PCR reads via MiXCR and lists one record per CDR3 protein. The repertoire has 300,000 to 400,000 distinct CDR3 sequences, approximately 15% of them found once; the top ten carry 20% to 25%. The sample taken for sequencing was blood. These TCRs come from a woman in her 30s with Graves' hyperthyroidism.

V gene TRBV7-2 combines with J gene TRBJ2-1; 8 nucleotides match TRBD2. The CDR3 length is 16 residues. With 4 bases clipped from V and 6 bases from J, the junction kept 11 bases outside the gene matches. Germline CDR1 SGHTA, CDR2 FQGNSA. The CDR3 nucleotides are TGTGCCAGCAGCTCGCACCCCGGGGGGGGATCCAATGAGCAGTTCTTC. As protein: CASSSHPGGGSNEQFF.

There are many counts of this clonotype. The CDR3 loop reads CSATLGTFIGYEQYF. The CDR3 nucleotides are TGCAGTGCTACCCTCGGGACCTTCATAGGCTACGAGCAGTACTTC. J is TRBJ2-7 and V is TRBV20-1; either TRBD1 or TRBD2 may supply D (5 bases each). Germline V gene lookup returns CDR1 DFQATT and CDR2 SNEGSKA (reference sequence). Trimming took off 4 bases at V and 3 bases at J, with 19 bases between the two ends. The CDR3 consists of 15 residues.

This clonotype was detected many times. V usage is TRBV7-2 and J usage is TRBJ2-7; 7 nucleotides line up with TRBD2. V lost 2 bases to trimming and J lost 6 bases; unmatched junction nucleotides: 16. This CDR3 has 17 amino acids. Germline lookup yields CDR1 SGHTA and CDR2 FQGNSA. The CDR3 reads CASSLMLGEGRLVEQYF. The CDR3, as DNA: TGTGCCAGCAGCTTAATGTTAGGGGAGGGGCGGCTTGTCGAGCAGTACTTC.

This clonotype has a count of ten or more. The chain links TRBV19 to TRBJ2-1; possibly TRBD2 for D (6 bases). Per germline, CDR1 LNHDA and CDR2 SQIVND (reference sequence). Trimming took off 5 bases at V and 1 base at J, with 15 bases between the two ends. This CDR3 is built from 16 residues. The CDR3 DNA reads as TGTGCCAGTAGTCCGGGGACTCTTCTATCCTACAATGAGCAGTTCTTC. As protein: CASSPGTLLSYNEQFF.

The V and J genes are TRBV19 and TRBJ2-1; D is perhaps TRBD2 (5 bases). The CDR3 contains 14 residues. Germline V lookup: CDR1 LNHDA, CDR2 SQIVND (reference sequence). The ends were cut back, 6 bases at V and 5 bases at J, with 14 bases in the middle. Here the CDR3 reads CASRLSWRDNEQFF. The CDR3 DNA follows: TGTGCCAGTAGGCTCAGTTGGCGGGACAATGAGCAGTTCTTC.

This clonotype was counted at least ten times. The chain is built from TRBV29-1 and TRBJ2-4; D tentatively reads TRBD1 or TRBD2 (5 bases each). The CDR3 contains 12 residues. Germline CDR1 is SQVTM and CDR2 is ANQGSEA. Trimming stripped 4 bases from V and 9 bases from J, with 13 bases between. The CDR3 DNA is TGCAGCGTTGTAGCGCAGGGCGGCATTCAGTACTTC. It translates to CSVVAQGGIQYF. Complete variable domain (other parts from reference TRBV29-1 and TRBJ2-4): SAVISQKPSRDICQRGTSLTIQCQVDSQVTMMFWYRQQPGQSLTLIATANQGSEATYESGFVIDKFPISRPNLTFSTLTVSNMSPEDSSIYLCSVVAQGGIQYFGAGTRLSVL.

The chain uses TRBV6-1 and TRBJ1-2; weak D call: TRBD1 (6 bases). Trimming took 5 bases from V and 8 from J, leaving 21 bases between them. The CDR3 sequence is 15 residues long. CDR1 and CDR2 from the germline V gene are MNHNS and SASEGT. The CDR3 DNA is TGTGCCAGCAGTTCCCCAGGGGACGGGGCGAACGGCTACACCTTC. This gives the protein CASSSPGDGANGYTF.

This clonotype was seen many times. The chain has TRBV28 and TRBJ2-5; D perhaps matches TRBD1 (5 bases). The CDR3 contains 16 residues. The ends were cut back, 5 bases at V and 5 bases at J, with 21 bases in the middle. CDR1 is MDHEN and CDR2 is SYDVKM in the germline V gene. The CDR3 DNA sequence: TGTGCCAGCAGTGGGATAAACGAAGGGGCAATGGAGACCCAGTACTTC. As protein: CASSGINEGAMETQYF. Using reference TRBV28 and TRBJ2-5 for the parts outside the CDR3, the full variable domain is DVKVTQSSRYLVKRTGEKVFLECVQDMDHENMFWYRQDPGLGLRLIYFSYDVKMKEKGDIPEGYSVSREKKERFSLILESASTNQTSMYLCASSGINEGAMETQYFGPGTRLLVL.

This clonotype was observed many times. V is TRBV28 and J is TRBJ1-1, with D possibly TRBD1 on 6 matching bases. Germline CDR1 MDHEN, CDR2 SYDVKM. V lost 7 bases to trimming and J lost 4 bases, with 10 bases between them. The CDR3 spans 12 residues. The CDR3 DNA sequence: TGTGCCAGCAAGGAGGGGGGCACTGAAGCTTTCTTT. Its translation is CASKEGGTEAFF.

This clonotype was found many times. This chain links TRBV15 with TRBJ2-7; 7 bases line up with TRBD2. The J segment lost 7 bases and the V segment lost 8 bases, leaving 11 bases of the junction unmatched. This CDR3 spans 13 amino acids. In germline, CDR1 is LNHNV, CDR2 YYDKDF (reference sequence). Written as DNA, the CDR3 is TGTGCCACCTCTCTAGCGGCCGGTAGGGAGCAGTACTTC. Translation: CATSLAAGREQYF.

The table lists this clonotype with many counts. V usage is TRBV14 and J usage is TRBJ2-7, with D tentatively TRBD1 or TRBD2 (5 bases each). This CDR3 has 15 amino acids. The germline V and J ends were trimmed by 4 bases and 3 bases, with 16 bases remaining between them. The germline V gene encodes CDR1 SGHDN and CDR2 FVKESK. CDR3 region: CASSRDRDPYYEQYF. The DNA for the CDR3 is TGTGCCAGCAGCCGCGACCGGGACCCCTACTACGAGCAGTACTTC.

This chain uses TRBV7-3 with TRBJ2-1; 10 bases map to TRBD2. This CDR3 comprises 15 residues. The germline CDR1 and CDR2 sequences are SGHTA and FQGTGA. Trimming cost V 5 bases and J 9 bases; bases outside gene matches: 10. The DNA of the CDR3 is TGTGCCAGCAGCCCAACCCCTAGCGGGAGAGGTGAGCAGTTCTTC. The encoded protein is CASSPTPSGRGEQFF.

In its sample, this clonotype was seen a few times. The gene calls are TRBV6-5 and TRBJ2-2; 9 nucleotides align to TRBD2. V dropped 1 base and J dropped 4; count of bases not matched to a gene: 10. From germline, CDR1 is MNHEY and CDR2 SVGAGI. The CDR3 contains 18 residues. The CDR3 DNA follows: TGTGCCAGCAGTTACTTTTCGCTAGCGGGAATAAGCACCGGGGAGCTGTTTTTT. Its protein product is CASSYFSLAGISTGELFF.

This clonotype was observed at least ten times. The chain's CDR3 is CASSLAHSGRATDTQYF. DNA for the CDR3: TGTGCCAGCAGTTTAGCCCATAGCGGGAGGGCCACAGATACGCAGTATTTT. The V and J genes are TRBV12-3 or TRBV12-4 and TRBJ2-3; TRBD2 matches at 11 bases. The CDR3 has 17 residues. V was clipped by 0 bases and J by 2 bases; unmatched bases: 4.

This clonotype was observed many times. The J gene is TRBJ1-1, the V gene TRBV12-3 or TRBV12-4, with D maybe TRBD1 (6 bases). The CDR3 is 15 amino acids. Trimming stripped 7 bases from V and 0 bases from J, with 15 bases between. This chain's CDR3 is CASTDRRPLNTEAFF. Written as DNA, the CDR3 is TGTGCCAGCACCGACAGGAGACCTTTGAACACTGAAGCTTTCTTT.

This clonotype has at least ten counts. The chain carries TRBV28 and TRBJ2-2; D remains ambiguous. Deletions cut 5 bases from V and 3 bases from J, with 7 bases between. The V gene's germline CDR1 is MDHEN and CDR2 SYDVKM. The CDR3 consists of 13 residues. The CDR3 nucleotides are TGTGCCAGCAGTAGGGCAGACACCGGGGAGCTGTTTTTT. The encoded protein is CASSRADTGELFF.

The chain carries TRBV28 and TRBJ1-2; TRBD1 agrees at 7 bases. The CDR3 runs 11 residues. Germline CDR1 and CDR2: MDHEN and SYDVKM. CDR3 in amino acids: CGTQGYYGYTF. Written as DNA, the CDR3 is TGTGGCACACAGGGGTACTATGGCTACACCTTC.

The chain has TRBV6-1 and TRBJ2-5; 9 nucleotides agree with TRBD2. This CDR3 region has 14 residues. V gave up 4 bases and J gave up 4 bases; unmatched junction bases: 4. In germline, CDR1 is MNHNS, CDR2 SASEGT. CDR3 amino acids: CASSGSGRGETQYF. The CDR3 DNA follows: TGTGCCAGCAGTGGTAGCGGGAGAGGAGAGACCCAGTACTTC.

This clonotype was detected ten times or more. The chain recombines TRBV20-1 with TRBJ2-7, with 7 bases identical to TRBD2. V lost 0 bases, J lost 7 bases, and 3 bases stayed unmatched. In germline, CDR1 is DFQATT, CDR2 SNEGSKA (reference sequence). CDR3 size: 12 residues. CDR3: CSARDEGGEQYF. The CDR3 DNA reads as TGCAGTGCTAGAGATGAGGGAGGGGAGCAGTACTTC.

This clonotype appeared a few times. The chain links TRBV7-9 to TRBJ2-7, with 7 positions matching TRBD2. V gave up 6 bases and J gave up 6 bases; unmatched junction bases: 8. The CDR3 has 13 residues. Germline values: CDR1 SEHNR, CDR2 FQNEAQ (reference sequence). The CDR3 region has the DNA TGTGCCAGCAGGCCTAGTAGCGGGTTCGAGCAGTACTTC. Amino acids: CASRPSSGFEQYF.

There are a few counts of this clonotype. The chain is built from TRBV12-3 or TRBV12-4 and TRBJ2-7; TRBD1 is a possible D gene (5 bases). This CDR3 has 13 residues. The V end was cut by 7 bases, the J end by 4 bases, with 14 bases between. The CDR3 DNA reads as TGTGCCAGCACAAGGCCAGGGCGGTACGAGCAGTACTTC. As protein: CASTRPGRYEQYF.

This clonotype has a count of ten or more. CDR3 protein: CASSLPGFNYGYTF. The CDR3 bases are TGTGCCAGCAGTCTCCCGGGGTTTAACTATGGCTACACCTTC. The chain recombines TRBV12-3 or TRBV12-4 with TRBJ1-2; D remains unclear. There are 14 residues in the CDR3. V lost 5 bases and J 1 base, leaving 11 bases between the germline ends.

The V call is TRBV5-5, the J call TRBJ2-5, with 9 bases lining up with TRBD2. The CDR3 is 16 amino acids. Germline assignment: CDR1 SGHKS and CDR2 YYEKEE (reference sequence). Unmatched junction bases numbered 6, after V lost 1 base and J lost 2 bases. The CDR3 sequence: CASSLSPSGNQETQYF. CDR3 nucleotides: TGTGCCAGCAGCTTGTCCCCTAGCGGGAATCAAGAGACCCAGTACTTC.

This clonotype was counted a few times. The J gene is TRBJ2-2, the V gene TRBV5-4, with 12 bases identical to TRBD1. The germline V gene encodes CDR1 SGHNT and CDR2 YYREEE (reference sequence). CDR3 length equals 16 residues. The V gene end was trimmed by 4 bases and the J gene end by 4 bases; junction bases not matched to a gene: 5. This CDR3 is CASSMGQGAGTGELFF. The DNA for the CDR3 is TGTGCCAGCAGCATGGGACAGGGGGCTGGCACCGGGGAGCTGTTTTTT.

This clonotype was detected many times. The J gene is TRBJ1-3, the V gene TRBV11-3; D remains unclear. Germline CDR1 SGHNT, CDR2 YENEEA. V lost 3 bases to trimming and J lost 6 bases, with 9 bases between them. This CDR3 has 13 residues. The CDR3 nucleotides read TGTGCCAGCAGCTTGGACGGGGAAAACACCATATATTTT. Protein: CASSLDGENTIYF.

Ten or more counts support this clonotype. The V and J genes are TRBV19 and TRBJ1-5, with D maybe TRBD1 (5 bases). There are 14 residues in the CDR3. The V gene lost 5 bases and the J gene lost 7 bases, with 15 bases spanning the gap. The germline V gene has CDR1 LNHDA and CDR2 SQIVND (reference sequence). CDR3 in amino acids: CASSADQGFQPQHF. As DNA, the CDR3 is TGTGCCAGTAGTGCCGATCAGGGATTCCAGCCCCAGCATTTT.

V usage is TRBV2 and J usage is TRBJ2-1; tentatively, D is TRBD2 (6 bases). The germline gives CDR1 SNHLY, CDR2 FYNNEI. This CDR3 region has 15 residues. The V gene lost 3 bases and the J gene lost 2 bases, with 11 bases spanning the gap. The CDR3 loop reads CASSDPSVTYNEQFF. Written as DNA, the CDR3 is TGTGCCAGCAGTGACCCTAGCGTAACCTACAATGAGCAGTTCTTC. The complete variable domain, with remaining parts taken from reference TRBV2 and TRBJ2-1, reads EPEVTQTPSHQVTQMGQEVILRCVPISNHLYFYWYRQILGQKVEFLVSFYNNEISEKSEIFDDQFSVERPDGSNFTLKIRSTKLEDSAMYFCASSDPSVTYNEQFFGPGTRLTVL.